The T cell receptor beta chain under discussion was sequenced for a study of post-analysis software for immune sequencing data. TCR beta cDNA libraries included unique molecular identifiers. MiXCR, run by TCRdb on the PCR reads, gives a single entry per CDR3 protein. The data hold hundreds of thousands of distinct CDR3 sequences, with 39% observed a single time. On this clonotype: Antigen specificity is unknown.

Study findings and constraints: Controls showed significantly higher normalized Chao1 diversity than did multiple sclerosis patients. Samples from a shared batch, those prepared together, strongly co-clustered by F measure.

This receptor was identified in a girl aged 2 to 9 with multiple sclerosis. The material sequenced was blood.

The chain's CDR3 is CASSEARQGTFSYEQYF. CDR3 in DNA: TGTGCCAGCAGTGAAGCGCGACAGGGGACCTTCTCCTACGAGCAGTACTTC. V is TRBV2 and J is TRBJ2-7; 8 positions agree with TRBD1. Trimming at V came to 0 bases and at J to 0 bases, leaving 7 bases not matched to a gene. CDR1 and CDR2 (germline): SNHLY, FYNNEI. CDR3 length: 17 residues.